This T cell receptor (beta chain) came from a study of siplizumab effects on memory and regulatory T cells. Produced via immunoSEQ multiplex PCR; TCRdb's table is partial and in-frame only. The sample has about 68,000 clones, roughly 93% seen once. The CDR3 is made up of 12 amino acids. V was trimmed by 7 bases and J by 4 bases, leaving 14 bases between them. Germline V gives CDR1 SQVTM, CDR2 ANQGSEA. The clonotype comes from a human donor in good health. The rearrangement links TRBV29-1 to TRBJ2-7; a possible D gene is TRBD1 (6 bases). Sequencing was performed on CD8+ T cells sorted from blood. The CDR3 DNA follows: TGCAGCGCTCGGGACACCTATTACGAGCAGTACTTC. This gives the protein CSARDTYYEQYF.